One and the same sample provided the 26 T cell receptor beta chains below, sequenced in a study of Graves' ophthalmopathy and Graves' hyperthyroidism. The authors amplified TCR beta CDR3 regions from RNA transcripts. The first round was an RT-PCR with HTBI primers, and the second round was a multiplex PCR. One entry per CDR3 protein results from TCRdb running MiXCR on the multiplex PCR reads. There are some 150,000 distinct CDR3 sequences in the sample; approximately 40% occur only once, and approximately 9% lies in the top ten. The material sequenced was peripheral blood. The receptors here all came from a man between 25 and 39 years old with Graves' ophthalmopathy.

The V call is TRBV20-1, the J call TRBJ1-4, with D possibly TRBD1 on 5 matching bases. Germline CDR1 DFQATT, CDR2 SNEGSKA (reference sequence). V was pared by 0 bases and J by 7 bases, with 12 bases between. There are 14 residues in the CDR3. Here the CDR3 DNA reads TGCAGTGCTAGAGATGGGGGTGGCGGTGAAAAACTGTTTTTT. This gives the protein CSARDGGGGEKLFF.

Written as DNA, the CDR3 is TGTGCCAGCAGCTCACGATCTGGGGCCAACGTCCTGACTTTC. The encoded protein is CASSSRSGANVLTF. The chain joins TRBV7-2 to TRBJ2-6, with D uncertain. Germline V gene sequence: CDR1 SGHTA, CDR2 FQGNSA. The CDR3 runs 14 residues. With 4 bases removed from V and 1 base from J, the gap between germline ends came to 5 bases.

CDR3 sequence reads: CASSVNSPYEQYF. The CDR3 nucleotides are TGTGCCAGCAGTGTAAACTCTCCCTACGAGCAGTACTTC. This sequence joins TRBV6-1 and TRBJ2-7; D uncertain. V lost 4 bases and J lost 2, with 9 bases in between. Germline CDR1 and CDR2: MNHNS and SASEGT. This CDR3 comprises 13 residues.

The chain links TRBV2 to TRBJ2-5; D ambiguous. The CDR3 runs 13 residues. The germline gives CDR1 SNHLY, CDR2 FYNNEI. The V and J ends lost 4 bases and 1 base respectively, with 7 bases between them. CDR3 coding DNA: TGTGCCAGCAGTGTTGGCGGCCAAGAGACCCAGTACTTC. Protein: CASSVGGQETQYF.

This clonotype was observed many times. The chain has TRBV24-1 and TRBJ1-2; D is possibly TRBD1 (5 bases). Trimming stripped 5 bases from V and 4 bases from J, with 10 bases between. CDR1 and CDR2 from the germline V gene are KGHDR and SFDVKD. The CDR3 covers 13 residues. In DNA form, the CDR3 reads TGTGCCACCAGTGCCGGGACGGCCTATGGCTACACCTTC. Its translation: CATSAGTAYGYTF.

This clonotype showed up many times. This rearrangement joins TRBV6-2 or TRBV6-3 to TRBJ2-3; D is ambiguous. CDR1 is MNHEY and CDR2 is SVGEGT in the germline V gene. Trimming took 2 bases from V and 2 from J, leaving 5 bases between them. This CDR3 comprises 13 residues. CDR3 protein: CASSYGFTDTQYF. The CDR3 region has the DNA TGTGCCAGCAGTTACGGTTTCACAGATACGCAGTATTTT.

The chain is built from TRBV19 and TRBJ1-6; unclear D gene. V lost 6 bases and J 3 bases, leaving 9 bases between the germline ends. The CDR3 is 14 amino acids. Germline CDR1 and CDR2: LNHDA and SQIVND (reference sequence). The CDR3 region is CASSDGDYNSPLHF. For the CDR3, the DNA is TGTGCCAGTAGCGACGGTGACTATAATTCACCCCTCCACTTT.

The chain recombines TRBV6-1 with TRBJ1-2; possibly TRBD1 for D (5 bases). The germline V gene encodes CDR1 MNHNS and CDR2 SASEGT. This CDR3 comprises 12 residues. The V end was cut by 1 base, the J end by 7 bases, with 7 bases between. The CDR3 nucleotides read TGTGCCAGCAGTGAAGTCGGGGCTGGCTACACCTTC. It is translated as CASSEVGAGYTF.

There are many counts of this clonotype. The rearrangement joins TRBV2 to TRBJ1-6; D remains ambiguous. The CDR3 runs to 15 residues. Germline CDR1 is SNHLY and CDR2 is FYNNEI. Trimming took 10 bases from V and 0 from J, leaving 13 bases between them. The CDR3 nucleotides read TGTGCCACCCAGGACGGGAGCTCCTATAATTCACCCCTCCACTTT. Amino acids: CATQDGSSYNSPLHF. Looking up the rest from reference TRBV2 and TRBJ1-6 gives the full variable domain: EPEVTQTPSHQVTQMGQEVILRCVPISNHLYFYWYRQILGQKVEFLVSFYNNEISEKSEIFDDQFSVERPDGSNFTLKIRSTKLEDSAMYFCATQDGSSYNSPLHFGNGTRLTVT.

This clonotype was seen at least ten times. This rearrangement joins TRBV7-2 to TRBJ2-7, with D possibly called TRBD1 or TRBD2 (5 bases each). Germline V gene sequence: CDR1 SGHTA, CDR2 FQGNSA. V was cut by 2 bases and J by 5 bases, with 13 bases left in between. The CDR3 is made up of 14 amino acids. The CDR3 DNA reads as TGTGCCAGCAGCTTACTGGCGGTGGGGGACGAGCAGTACTTC. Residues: CASSLLAVGDEQYF.

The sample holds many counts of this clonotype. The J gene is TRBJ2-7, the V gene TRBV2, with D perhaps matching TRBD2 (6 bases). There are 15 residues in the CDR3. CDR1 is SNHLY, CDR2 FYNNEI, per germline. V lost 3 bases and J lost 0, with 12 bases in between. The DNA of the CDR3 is TGTGCCAGCAGTGACCTGGGGGGATCCTCCTACGAGCAGTACTTC. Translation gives CASSDLGGSSYEQYF.

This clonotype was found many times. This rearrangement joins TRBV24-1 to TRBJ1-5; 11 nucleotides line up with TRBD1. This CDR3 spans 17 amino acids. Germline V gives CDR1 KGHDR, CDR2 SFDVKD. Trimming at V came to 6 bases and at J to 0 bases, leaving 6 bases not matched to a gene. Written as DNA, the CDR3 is TGTGCCACCAGTAACGGACAGGGGGCAAATAGCAATCAGCCCCAGCATTTT. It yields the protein CATSNGQGANSNQPQHF.

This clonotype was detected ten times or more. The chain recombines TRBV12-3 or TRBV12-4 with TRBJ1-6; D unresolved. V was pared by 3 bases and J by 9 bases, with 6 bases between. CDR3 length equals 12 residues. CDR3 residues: CASSFEGSPLHF. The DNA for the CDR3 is TGTGCCAGCAGTTTTGAGGGTTCACCCCTCCACTTT.

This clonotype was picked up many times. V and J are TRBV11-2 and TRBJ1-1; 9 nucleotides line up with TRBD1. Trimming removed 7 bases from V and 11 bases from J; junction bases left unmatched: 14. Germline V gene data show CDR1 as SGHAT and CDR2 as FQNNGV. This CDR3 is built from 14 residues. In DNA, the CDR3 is TGTGCCAGCACGCCAGACAGGGGGTTCATAAGGGCTTTCTTT. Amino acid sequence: CASTPDRGFIRAFF.

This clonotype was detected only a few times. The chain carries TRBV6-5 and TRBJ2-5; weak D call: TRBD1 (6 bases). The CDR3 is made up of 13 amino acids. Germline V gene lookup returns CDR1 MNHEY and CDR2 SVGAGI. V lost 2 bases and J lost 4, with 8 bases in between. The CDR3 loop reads CASSYGTPETQYF. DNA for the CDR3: TGTGCCAGCAGTTACGGGACACCAGAGACCCAGTACTTC.

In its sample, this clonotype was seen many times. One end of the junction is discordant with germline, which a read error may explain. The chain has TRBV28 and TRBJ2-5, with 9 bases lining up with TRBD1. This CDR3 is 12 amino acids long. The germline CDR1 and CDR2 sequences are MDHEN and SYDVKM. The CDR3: CAKTDRGETQYF. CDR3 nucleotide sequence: TGTGCCAAGACGGACAGGGGAGAGACCCAATACTTC.

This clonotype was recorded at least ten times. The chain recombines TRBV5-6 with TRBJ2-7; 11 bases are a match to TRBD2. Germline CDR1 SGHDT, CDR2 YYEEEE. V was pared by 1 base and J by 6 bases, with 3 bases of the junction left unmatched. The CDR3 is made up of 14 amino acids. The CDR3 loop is CASSLRLAGREQYF. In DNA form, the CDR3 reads TGTGCCAGCAGCTTGCGACTAGCGGGACGCGAGCAGTACTTC.

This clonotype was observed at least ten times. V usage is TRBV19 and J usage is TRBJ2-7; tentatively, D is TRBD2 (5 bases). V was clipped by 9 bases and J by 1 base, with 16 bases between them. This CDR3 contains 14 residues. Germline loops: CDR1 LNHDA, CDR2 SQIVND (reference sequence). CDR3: CASQADPASYEQYF. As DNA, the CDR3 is TGTGCCAGCCAAGCGGACCCAGCTTCCTACGAGCAGTACTTC.

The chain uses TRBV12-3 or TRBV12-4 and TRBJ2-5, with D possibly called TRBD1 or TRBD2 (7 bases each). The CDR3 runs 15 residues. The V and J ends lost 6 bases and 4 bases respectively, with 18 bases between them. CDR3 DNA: TGTGCCAGCAGACAGGGAGGGGGCTTTGGAGAGACCCAGTACTTC. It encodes CASRQGGGFGETQYF.

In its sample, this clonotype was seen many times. The CDR3 bases are TGTGCCAGCAGTTTAGGGGGGACCGATCAGCCCCAGCATTTT. The encoded protein is CASSLGGTDQPQHF. The rearrangement uses TRBV28 and TRBJ1-5; D possibly corresponds to TRBD1 (5 bases). Between the trimmed V and J ends, which lost 2 bases and 5 bases, there was a span of 10 bases. The CDR3 loop spans 14 amino acids. Germline lookup yields CDR1 MDHEN and CDR2 SYDVKM.

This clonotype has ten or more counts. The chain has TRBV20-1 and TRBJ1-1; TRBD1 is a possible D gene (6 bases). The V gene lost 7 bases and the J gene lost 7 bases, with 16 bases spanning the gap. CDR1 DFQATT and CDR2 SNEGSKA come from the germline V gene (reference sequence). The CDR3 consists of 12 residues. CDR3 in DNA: TGCAGTGTCAGTCAGGGGCCACATGAAGCTTTCTTT. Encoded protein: CSVSQGPHEAFF.

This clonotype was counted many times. The CDR3 DNA is TGTGCCAGCAGTTACGGTGGGGTAAGGGGCAATCAGCCCCAGCATTTT. Amino acid sequence: CASSYGGVRGNQPQHF. The V and J genes are TRBV6-5 and TRBJ1-5; the D is unclear. This CDR3 is 16 amino acids long. The ends were cut back, 2 bases at V and 2 bases at J, with 13 bases in the middle. Germline V gene lookup returns CDR1 MNHEY and CDR2 SVGAGI.

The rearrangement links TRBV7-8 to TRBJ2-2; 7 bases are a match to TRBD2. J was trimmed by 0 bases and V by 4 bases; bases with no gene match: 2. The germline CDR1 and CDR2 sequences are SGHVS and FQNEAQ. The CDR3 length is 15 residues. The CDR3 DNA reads TGTGCCAGCAGCTATCGGGAGGCGAACACCGGGGAGCTGTTTTTT. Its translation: CASSYREANTGELFF.

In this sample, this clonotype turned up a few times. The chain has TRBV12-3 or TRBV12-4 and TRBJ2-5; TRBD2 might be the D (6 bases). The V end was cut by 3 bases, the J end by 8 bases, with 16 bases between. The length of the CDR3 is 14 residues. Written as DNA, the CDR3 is TGTGCCAGCAGTTTTCTCGGGAGTGGGGGTACCCAGTACTTC. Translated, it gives CASSFLGSGGTQYF.

CDR3 in DNA: TGTGCCACCAGCGTCGAGGGGGCCTACGAGCAGTACTTC. Its protein product is CATSVEGAYEQYF. The chain uses TRBV15 and TRBJ2-7; weak D call: TRBD1 (6 bases). The CDR3 runs 13 residues. Germline V gene sequence: CDR1 LNHNV, CDR2 YYDKDF (reference sequence). The germline V and J ends were trimmed by 5 bases and 2 bases, with 10 bases remaining between them.

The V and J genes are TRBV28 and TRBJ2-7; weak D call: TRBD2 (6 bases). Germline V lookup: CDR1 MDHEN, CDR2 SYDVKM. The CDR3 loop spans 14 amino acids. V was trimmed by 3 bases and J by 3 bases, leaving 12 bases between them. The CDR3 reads CASSFQGSGYEQYF. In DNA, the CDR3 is TGTGCCAGCAGTTTCCAGGGTAGCGGCTACGAGCAGTACTTC.